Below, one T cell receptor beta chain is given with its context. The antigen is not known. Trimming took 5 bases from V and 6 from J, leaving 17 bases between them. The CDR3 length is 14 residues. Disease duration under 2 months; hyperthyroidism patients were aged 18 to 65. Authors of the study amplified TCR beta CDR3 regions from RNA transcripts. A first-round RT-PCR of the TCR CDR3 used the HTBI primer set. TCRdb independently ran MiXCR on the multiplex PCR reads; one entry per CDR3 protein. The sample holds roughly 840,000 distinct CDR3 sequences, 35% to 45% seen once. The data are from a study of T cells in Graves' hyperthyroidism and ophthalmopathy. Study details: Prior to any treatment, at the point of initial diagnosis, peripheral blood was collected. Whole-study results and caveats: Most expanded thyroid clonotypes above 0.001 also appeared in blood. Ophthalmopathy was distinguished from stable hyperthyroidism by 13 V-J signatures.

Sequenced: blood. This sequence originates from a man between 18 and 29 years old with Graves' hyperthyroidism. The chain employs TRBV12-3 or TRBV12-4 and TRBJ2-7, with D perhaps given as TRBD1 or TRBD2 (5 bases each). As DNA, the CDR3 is TGTGCCAGCAGTCCTTTAGGCCGGGGCGGCGAGCAGTACTTC. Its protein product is CASSPLGRGGEQYF.